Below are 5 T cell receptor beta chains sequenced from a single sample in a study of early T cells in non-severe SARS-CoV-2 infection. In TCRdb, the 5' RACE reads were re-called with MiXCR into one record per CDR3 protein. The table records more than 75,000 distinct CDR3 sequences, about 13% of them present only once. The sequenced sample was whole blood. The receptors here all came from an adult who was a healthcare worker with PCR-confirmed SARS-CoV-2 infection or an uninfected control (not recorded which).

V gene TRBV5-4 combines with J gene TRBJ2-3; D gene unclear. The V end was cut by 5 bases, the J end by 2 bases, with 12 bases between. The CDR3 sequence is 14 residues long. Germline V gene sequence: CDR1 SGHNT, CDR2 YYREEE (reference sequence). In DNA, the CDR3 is TGTGCCAGCAGGATAATGGGGTTCACAGATACGCAGTATTTT. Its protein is CASRIMGFTDTQYF.

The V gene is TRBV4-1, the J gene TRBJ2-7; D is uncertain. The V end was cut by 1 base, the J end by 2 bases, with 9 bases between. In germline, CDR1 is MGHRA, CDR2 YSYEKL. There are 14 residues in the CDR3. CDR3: CASSQVNSPYEQYF. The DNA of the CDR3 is TGCGCCAGCAGCCAAGTGAATAGTCCCTACGAGCAGTACTTC.

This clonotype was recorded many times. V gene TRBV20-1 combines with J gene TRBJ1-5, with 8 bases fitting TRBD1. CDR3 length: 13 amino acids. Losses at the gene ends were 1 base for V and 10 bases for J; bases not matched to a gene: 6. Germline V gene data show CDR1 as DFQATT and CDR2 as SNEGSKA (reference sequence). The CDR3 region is CSARAGGAEPQHF. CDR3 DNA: TGCAGTGCTAGAGCAGGGGGCGCGGAACCCCAGCATTTT.

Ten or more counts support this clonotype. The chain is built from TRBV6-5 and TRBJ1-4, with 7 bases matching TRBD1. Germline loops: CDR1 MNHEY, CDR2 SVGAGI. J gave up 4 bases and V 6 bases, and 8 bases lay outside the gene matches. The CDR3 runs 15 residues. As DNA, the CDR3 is TGTGCCAGCAGAAGCGGGGGACAGATTAATGAAAAACTGTTTTTT. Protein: CASRSGGQINEKLFF.

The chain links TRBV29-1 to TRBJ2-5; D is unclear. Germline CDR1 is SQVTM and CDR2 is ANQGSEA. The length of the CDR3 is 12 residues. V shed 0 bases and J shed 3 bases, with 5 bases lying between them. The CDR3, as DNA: TGCAGCGTTGAAGAGTTGGAAGAGACCCAGTACTTC. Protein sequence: CSVEELEETQYF.